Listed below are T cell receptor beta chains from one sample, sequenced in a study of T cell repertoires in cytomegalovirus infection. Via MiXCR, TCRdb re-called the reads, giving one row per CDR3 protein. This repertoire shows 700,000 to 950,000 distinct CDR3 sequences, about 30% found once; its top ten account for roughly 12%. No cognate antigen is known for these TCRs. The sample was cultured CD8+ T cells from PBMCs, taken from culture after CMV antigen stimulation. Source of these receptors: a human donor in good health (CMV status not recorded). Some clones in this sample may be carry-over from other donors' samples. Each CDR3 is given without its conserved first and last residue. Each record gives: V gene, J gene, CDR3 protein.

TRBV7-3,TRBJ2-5,ASSLRWGARETQY
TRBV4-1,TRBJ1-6,ASSQVGVIGDSPLH
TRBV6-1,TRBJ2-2,ASSETGTGLNTGELF
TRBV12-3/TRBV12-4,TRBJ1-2,ASSLAKSGGSYGYT
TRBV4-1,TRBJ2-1,ASSQDTDEQF
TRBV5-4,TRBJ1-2,ASSPRGLGYT
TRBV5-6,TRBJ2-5,ASSFPGQGDQETQY
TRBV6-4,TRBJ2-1,ASSDFTSNEQF
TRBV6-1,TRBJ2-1,ASSGSGGAHEQF
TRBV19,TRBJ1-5,ASSGGSNQPQH
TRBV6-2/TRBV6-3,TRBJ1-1,ASSYLFQPEAF
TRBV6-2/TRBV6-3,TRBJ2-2,ASSFLSSGGGELF
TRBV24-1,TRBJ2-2,ATSGTGGTGELF
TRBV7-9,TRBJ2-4,ASSRKGGVRYENIQY
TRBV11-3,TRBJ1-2,ASSHRGLNGYT
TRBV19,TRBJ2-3,ASSSRGLGGGRTDTQY
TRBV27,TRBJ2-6,ASSSGLAGHSGANVLT
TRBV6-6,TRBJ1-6,ASSYSAAGKVSPLH
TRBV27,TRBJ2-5,ASSISREKTQY
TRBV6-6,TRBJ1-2,ARGTGFGGYT
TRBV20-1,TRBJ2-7,SARDGGVAYSYEQY
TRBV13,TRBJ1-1,ASSLGIGGAEAF
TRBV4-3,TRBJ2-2,ASSPHSGVGPTGELF
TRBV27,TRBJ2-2,ASSLATSGESHGELF
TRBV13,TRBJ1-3,ASSPETVASGNTIY
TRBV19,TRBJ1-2,ASSRANYGYT
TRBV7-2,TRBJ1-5,ASSFVSGGEQPQH
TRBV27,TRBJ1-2,ASSLFGQGHYGYT
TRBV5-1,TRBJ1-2,ASSLWPQGESTYGYT